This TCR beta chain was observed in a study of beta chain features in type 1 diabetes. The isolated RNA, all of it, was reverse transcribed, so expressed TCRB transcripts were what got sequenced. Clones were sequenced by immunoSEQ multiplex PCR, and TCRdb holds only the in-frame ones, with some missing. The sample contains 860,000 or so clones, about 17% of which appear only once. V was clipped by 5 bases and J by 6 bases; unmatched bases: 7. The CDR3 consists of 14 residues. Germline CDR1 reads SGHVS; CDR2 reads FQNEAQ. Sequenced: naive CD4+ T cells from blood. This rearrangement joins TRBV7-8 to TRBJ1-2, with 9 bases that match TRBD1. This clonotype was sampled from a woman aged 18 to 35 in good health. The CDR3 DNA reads TGTGCCAGCAGCCTGACGACAGGGGGGGATGGCTACACCTTC. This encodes CASSLTTGGDGYTF.